The 26 T cell receptor beta chains in this list originate from one sample, sequenced in a study of regulatory dendritic cells for organ transplantation. Data came from immunoSEQ multiplex PCR; TCRdb stores just in-frame clones and leaves some out. Here the sample spans about 20,000 clones, about 70% being singletons. The sequenced material came from memory CD4+ T cells from blood. Described subset: CD45RO+ memory T cells. The receptor set was obtained from a human donor in good health.

The rearrangement joins TRBV9 to TRBJ2-5; TRBD2 agrees at 9 bases. V was clipped by 0 bases and J by 2 bases; unmatched bases: 11. From germline, CDR1 is SGDLS and CDR2 YYNGEE. The CDR3 runs to 18 residues. The CDR3 nucleotides read TGTGCCAGCAGCGTAGCTAAGTCTAGCGGGGACCCTCAAGAGACCCAGTACTTC. Its protein is CASSVAKSSGDPQETQYF.

This clone was counted only a few times. The chain has TRBV18 and TRBJ1-2; 8 bases agree with TRBD1. The ends lost 3 bases at V and 7 bases at J; junction bases unmatched: 1. Germline lookup yields CDR1 KGHSH and CDR2 LQKENI. The CDR3 is 12 residues long. DNA for the CDR3: TGTGCCAGCTCACCTACAGGGGGTGGCTACACCTTC. Its translation is CASSPTGGGYTF.

This clone occurred a few times. The chain uses TRBV19 and TRBJ2-7; no reliable D call. CDR1 is LNHDA and CDR2 is SQIVND in the germline V gene (reference sequence). V lost 4 bases and J lost 6, with 13 bases in between. The CDR3 is made up of 13 amino acids. This CDR3 reads CASSTQTLGEQYF. For the CDR3, the DNA is TGTGCCAGTAGTACTCAGACATTAGGCGAGCAGTACTTC.

The rearrangement links TRBV7-2 to TRBJ2-7; 7 bases are a match to TRBD1. Germline CDR1 reads SGHTA; CDR2 reads FQGNSA. V lost 5 bases to trimming and J lost 5 bases; unmatched junction nucleotides: 9. The CDR3 sequence is 14 residues long. CDR3 bases: TGTGCCAGCAGCCGGACAGGACCACCCCACGAGCAGTACTTC. This translates into CASSRTGPPHEQYF.

This chain links TRBV5-4 with TRBJ2-1; D gene ambiguous. From germline, CDR1 is SGHNT and CDR2 YYREEE (reference sequence). There are 15 residues in the CDR3. The ends were cut back, 1 base at V and 8 bases at J, with 16 bases in the middle. The CDR3 coding sequence is TGTGCCAGCAGCTTGACCGAGAATGGGCGCCATGAGCAGTTCTTC. Translating it yields CASSLTENGRHEQFF.

This clone was seen a few times. This sequence joins TRBV9 and TRBJ2-1; 10 nucleotides align to TRBD2. This CDR3 is 17 amino acids long. Unmatched junction bases numbered 7, after V lost 0 bases and J lost 4 bases. CDR1 is SGDLS, CDR2 YYNGEE, per germline. The CDR3, as DNA: TGTGCCAGCAGCGTAGGAATAGCGGGGGGTACGTACAATGAGCAGTTCTTC. This encodes CASSVGIAGGTYNEQFF.

The CDR3 coding sequence is TGTGCCAGTAGAGATGGCGGAGCCAAAAACATTCAGTACTTC. Translating gives CASRDGGAKNIQYF. V gene TRBV19 combines with J gene TRBJ2-4; D uncertain. Germline CDR1 and CDR2: LNHDA and SQIVND (reference sequence). The CDR3 totals 14 residues. The ends were cut back, 6 bases at V and 0 bases at J, with 9 bases in the middle.

The V call is TRBV7-9, the J call TRBJ1-5, with TRBD1 matching 9 bases. With V trimmed by 5 bases and J by 4 bases, 3 bases remained unmatched. The germline gives CDR1 SEHNR, CDR2 FQNEAQ (reference sequence). The CDR3 contains 14 residues. CDR3 sequence reads: CASSMTGGNQPQHF. The CDR3 bases are TGTGCCAGCAGCATGACAGGGGGAAATCAGCCCCAGCATTTT.

The chain carries TRBV7-6 and TRBJ2-7; TRBD2 aligns across 13 bases. Germline V gives CDR1 SGHVS, CDR2 FNYEAQ. CDR3 length equals 16 residues. The trim removed 6 bases at V and 1 base at J, leaving 6 bases unmatched. CDR3 DNA: TGTGCCAGCAGTTCGTCGGGACTAGCGGGGTCCTACGAGCAGTACTTC. Residues: CASSSSGLAGSYEQYF.

This clone occurred a few times. The rearrangement uses TRBV18 and TRBJ2-5; 7 bases fit TRBD2. CDR1 KGHSH and CDR2 LQKENI come from the germline V gene. This CDR3 contains 14 residues. Trimming took 0 bases from V and 4 from J; bases not matched to a gene: 2. The CDR3 loop is CASSPPGRAETQYF. The CDR3, as DNA: TGTGCCAGCTCACCACCGGGGAGGGCAGAGACCCAGTACTTC.

The rearrangement links TRBV12-5 to TRBJ2-5, with a tentative D call TRBD2 (6 bases). The germline V gene has CDR1 LGHNT and CDR2 FRNRAP. Trimming pared 2 bases from V and 3 bases from J, leaving 22 bases between. The CDR3 totals 18 residues. The chain's CDR3 is CASGLSTGGFGFEETQYF. CDR3 coding DNA: TGTGCTAGTGGTTTGTCGACTGGGGGGTTCGGGTTTGAAGAGACCCAGTACTTC.

The rearrangement joins TRBV5-8 to TRBJ1-5; 7 nucleotides agree with TRBD1. The J segment lost 6 bases and the V segment lost 2 bases, leaving 5 bases of the junction unmatched. The CDR3 runs to 14 residues. Germline-derived CDR1 and CDR2 are SGHTS and YDEGEE. The CDR3 loop reads CASSFYRGRQPQHF. DNA for the CDR3: TGTGCCAGCAGCTTTTACAGGGGTCGTCAGCCCCAGCATTTT.

This clone was detected only a few times. The chain joins TRBV7-8 to TRBJ1-5, with 8 bases identical to TRBD1. CDR1 SGHVS and CDR2 FQNEAQ come from the germline V gene. With V trimmed by 5 bases and J by 9 bases, 9 bases remained unmatched. The CDR3 consists of 14 residues. CDR3 bases: TGTGCCAGCAGCCGCGGACAGGGTGGTGTGCCCCAGCATTTT. It is translated as CASSRGQGGVPQHF.

This clone was counted a few times. The rearrangement uses TRBV6-1 and TRBJ1-4, with 8 bases that match TRBD1. The CDR3 has 13 residues. Germline assignment: CDR1 MNHNS and CDR2 SASEGT. V lost 3 bases, J lost 7 bases, and 1 base stayed unmatched. The CDR3 sequence: CASSETGVEKLFF. The CDR3 nucleotides read TGTGCCAGCAGTGAGACAGGGGTTGAAAAACTGTTTTTT.

This clone appeared a few times. This chain joins TRBV6-5 and TRBJ1-6; D possibly corresponds to TRBD1 (5 bases). Trimming cost V 6 bases and J 3 bases, with 9 bases left between them. Germline V CDR1 and CDR2: MNHEY, SVGAGI. CDR3 size: 14 residues. The CDR3 bases are TGTGCCAGCAGGCCCGGGGGCTATAATTCACCCCTCCACTTT. As protein: CASRPGGYNSPLHF.

This clone was seen only a few times. The J gene is TRBJ2-1, the V gene TRBV18; D is perhaps TRBD2 (5 bases). CDR3 length: 14 residues. Germline values: CDR1 KGHSH, CDR2 LQKENI. V lost 3 bases, J lost 7 bases, and 13 bases lay in between. The CDR3 DNA follows: TGTGCCAGCTCACCGGGTTTAACGGGGAATGAGCAGTTCTTC. It is translated as CASSPGLTGNEQFF. Full variable domain (rest looked up from reference TRBV18 and TRBJ2-1): NAGVMQNPRHLVRRRGQEARLRCSPMKGHSHVYWYRQLPEEGLKFMVYLQKENIIDESGMPKERFSAEFPKEGPSILRIQQVVRGDSAAYFCASSPGLTGNEQFFGPGTRLTVL.

DNA for the CDR3: TGCGCCAGCAGCACCTCTGGCGGGGGACAAAACATTCAGTACTTC. Encoded protein: CASSTSGGGQNIQYF. The genes are TRBV5-1 and TRBJ2-4; the match to TRBD2 covers 7 bases. This CDR3 spans 15 amino acids. V was pared by 4 bases and J by 5 bases, with 9 bases of the junction left unmatched. Germline V gene sequence: CDR1 SGHRS, CDR2 YFSETQ.

The chain uses TRBV6-5 and TRBJ1-2, with D hard to call. Germline V CDR1 and CDR2: MNHEY, SVGAGI. The CDR3 is 14 amino acids. Between the trimmed V and J ends, which lost 2 bases and 2 bases, there was a span of 9 bases. Here the CDR3 DNA reads TGTGCCAGCAGTTACGTTGCGGGGAACTATGGCTACACCTTC. This translates into CASSYVAGNYGYTF.

The CDR3 nucleotides read TGCGCCAGCAGCCAAGGCCCCGTCCCGACTAGCGGCCAAGAGACCCAGTACTTC. Residues: CASSQGPVPTSGQETQYF. V gene TRBV4-3 combines with J gene TRBJ2-5; 9 bases are a match to TRBD2. The germline gives CDR1 LGHNA, CDR2 YSLEER. This CDR3 region has 18 residues. Losses at the gene ends were 1 base for V and 1 base for J; bases not matched to a gene: 10.

J is TRBJ2-1 and V is TRBV2; D unclear. V shed 3 bases and J shed 10 bases, with 22 bases lying between them. CDR1 and CDR2 (germline): SNHLY, FYNNEI. The CDR3 consists of 16 residues. CDR3 DNA sequence: TGTGCCAGCAGTGAGATGGTCAGACTCCTATCTCGGGAGCAGTTCTTC. Its translation is CASSEMVRLLSREQFF.

This sequence joins TRBV2 and TRBJ1-5; D gene unclear. Germline CDR1 and CDR2: SNHLY and FYNNEI. V was shortened by 8 bases and J by 4 bases, with 12 bases between the two germline ends. The CDR3 totals 13 residues. CDR3 nucleotides: TGTGCCAGCCAGTCACAGAAGAATCAGCCCCAGCATTTT. It translates to CASQSQKNQPQHF.

The chain is built from TRBV19 and TRBJ2-1, with 8 bases matching TRBD2. Germline CDR1 LNHDA, CDR2 SQIVND (reference sequence). V shed 5 bases, J shed 5 bases, and the junction held 5 bases outside the gene matches. The CDR3 is 14 amino acids. The CDR3 DNA reads TGTGCCAGTAGTGCCCGGGGGGGGAACAATGAGCAGTTCTTC. This encodes CASSARGGNNEQFF. Filled out from reference TRBV19 and TRBJ2-1, the complete variable domain reads DGGITQSPKYLFRKEGQNVTLSCEQNLNHDAMYWYRQDPGQGLRLIYYSQIVNDFQKGDIAEGYSVSREKKESFPLTVTSAQKNPTAFYLCASSARGGNNEQFFGPGTRLTVL.

This chain joins TRBV5-4 and TRBJ2-3, with D tentatively TRBD2 (7 bases). Germline CDR1 SGHNT, CDR2 YYREEE (reference sequence). The CDR3 has 14 residues. V lost 4 bases, J lost 2 bases, and 11 bases lay in between. In nucleotides, the CDR3 is TGTGCCAGCAGCCTCGGGGGGCTCACAGATACGCAGTATTTT. Translating gives CASSLGGLTDTQYF. The full variable domain, completed using reference TRBV5-4 and TRBJ2-3, is ETGVTQSPTHLIKTRGQQVTLRCSSQSGHNTVSWYQQALGQGPQFIFQYYREEENGRGNFPPRFSGLQFPNYSSELNVNALELDDSALYLCASSLGGLTDTQYFGPGTRLTVL.

The chain is built from TRBV25-1 and TRBJ2-7, with D possibly TRBD1 on 6 matching bases. Trimming removed 1 base from V and 3 bases from J, with 13 bases in between. CDR1 MGHDK and CDR2 SYGVNS come from the germline V gene. This CDR3 has 15 residues. Here the CDR3 DNA reads TGTGCCAGCAGTGAATCAGGGGAAAAGGGCTACGAGCAGTACTTC. It codes for CASSESGEKGYEQYF.

The chain uses TRBV5-8 and TRBJ1-5; 7 positions match TRBD1. The trim removed 4 bases at V and 1 base at J, leaving 5 bases unmatched. The CDR3 totals 15 residues. Germline V gene lookup returns CDR1 SGHTS and CDR2 YDEGEE. The CDR3 DNA reads TGTGCCAGCAGCCCCCAGACAGGGAGCAATCAGCCCCAGCATTTT. Protein sequence: CASSPQTGSNQPQHF.

V is TRBV7-2 and J is TRBJ1-5; 7 bases line up with TRBD1. This CDR3 has 14 residues. CDR1 is SGHTA and CDR2 is FQGNSA in the germline V gene. Trimming removed 5 bases from V and 5 bases from J; junction bases left unmatched: 6. This CDR3 is CASSTRQGDQPQHF. In DNA, the CDR3 is TGTGCCAGCAGCACCCGACAGGGCGATCAGCCCCAGCATTTT. Using reference TRBV7-2 and TRBJ1-5 for the parts outside the CDR3, the full variable domain is GAGVSQSPSNKVTEKGKDVELRCDPISGHTALYWYRQSLGQGLEFLIYFQGNSAPDKSGLPSDRFSAERTGGSVSTLTIQRTQQEDSAVYLCASSTRQGDQPQHFGDGTRLSIL.